Listed here are 19 T cell receptor beta chains from one sample, sequenced in a study of post-analysis software for immune sequencing data. General study results and limits: TRBV5-6, TRBV5-1 and TRBV20-1 were among four or five TRBV segments more frequent in patients than controls.

What these receptors recognize is not known. Libraries were made from TCR beta cDNA, and they carried unique molecular identifiers. TCRdb reanalysed the PCR reads using MiXCR and keeps one entry per CDR3 protein. The data show roughly 800,000 distinct CDR3 sequences, with around 45% seen just once and 4.9% held by the top ten. Sequencing used blood. Receptor source: a girl aged 10 to 17 with multiple sclerosis.

This clonotype has more than one count but fewer than ten. J is TRBJ2-5 and V is TRBV20-1; TRBD2 aligns across 11 bases. The J call is in doubt because the DNA end fits TRBJ2-7 better. The V gene's germline CDR1 is DFQATT and CDR2 SNEGSKA (reference sequence). The CDR3 contains 14 residues. CDR3 amino acids: CSARISGREVEQYF. CDR3 nucleotide sequence: TGCAGTGCTAGAATTAGCGGGAGGGAGGTCGAGCAGTACTTC.

The chain carries TRBV20-1 and TRBJ2-3; D remains unclear. V was pared by 5 bases and J by 2 bases, with 11 bases between. The CDR3 runs 13 residues. Germline CDR1 reads DFQATT; CDR2 reads SNEGSKA (reference sequence). In DNA, the CDR3 is TGCAGTGCTTGGCACTTAAACACAGATACGCAGTATTTT. It is translated as CSAWHLNTDTQYF.

The chain joins TRBV15 to TRBJ1-2; 12 positions agree with TRBD1. Germline V gene data show CDR1 as LNHNV and CDR2 as YYDKDF (reference sequence). V shed 6 bases, J shed 8 bases, and the junction held 10 bases outside the gene matches. The CDR3 is made up of 15 amino acids. This CDR3 is CATRHPGDRGPGYTF. The DNA of the CDR3 is TGTGCCACCAGACATCCCGGGGACAGGGGGCCCGGCTACACCTTC.

V usage is TRBV7-6 and J usage is TRBJ2-7, with TRBD2 as a possible D gene (6 bases). Trimming left V 3 bases short and J 6 bases short, with 21 bases between. CDR1 and CDR2 (germline): SGHVS, FNYEAQ. The CDR3 loop spans 16 amino acids. CDR3 nucleotides: TGTGCCAGCAGCTTCAGGGACTGGTCCTCCGGAGGCGAGCAGTACTTC. Amino acids: CASSFRDWSSGGEQYF.

A note on this clonotype: The junction departs from the called germline gene at one end, perhaps through a read error. CDR3 bases: TGTTCCAGCAGCTCTATTTTAACAGGGGACGAAGGGACCCAGTACTTC. Its translation: CSSSSILTGDEGTQYF. The genes are TRBV13 and TRBJ2-5; 7 bases are shared with TRBD1. Germline values: CDR1 PRHDT, CDR2 FYEKMQ (reference sequence). The CDR3 is made up of 16 amino acids. Supplemented by reference TRBV13 and TRBJ2-5, the full variable domain reads AAGVIQSPRHLIKEKRETATLKCYPIPRHDTVYWYQQGPGQDPQFLISFYEKMQSDKGSIPDRFSAQQFSDYHSELNMSSLELGDSALYFCSSSSILTGDEGTQYFGPGTRLLVL.

This chain connects TRBV9 to TRBJ2-3; TRBD2 matches 9 bases. The CDR3 totals 15 residues. Trimming at V came to 2 bases and at J to 3 bases, leaving 4 bases not matched to a gene. In germline, CDR1 is SGDLS, CDR2 YYNGEE. The CDR3 bases are TGTGCCAGCAGCGTGTGGACTAGCGATACAGATACGCAGTATTTT. Its translation: CASSVWTSDTDTQYF.

This chain joins TRBV20-1 and TRBJ1-1, with D hard to call. The germline gives CDR1 DFQATT, CDR2 SNEGSKA (reference sequence). CDR3 size: 12 residues. Trimming cost V 2 bases and J 4 bases, with 8 bases left between them. CDR3 loop: CSARRRPTEAFF. In nucleotides, the CDR3 is TGCAGTGCTAGACGACGGCCCACTGAAGCTTTCTTT.

The chain recombines TRBV28 with TRBJ2-7; 7 nucleotides agree with TRBD1. Germline CDR1 is MDHEN and CDR2 is SYDVKM. The CDR3 spans 14 residues. The V and J ends lost 6 bases and 4 bases, in that order; junction bases with no gene match: 9. CDR3 bases: TGTGCCAGCAGGCCGACAGGGCCCTCGTACGAGCAGTACTTC. Protein product: CASRPTGPSYEQYF.

The chain links TRBV27 to TRBJ2-7; no definite D call. Looked up from germline, CDR1 is MNHEY and CDR2 is SMNVEV (reference sequence). The CDR3 loop spans 11 amino acids. The germline V and J ends were trimmed by 11 bases and 3 bases, with 11 bases remaining between them. CDR3 in DNA: TGTGCCGCCTACCGGAGCTACGAGCAGTACTTC. Protein product: CAAYRSYEQYF.

This chain uses TRBV29-1 with TRBJ1-2; D not certain. Germline CDR1 SQVTM, CDR2 ANQGSEA. Trimming shortened V by 5 bases and J by 2 bases, and 6 bases separated the two germline ends. The CDR3 is 11 amino acids. In DNA, the CDR3 is TGCAGCGTTTGGACGAACTATGGCTACACCTTC. Amino acid sequence: CSVWTNYGYTF.

This clonotype appeared a few times. This rearrangement joins TRBV7-9 to TRBJ2-1; TRBD2 matches at 9 bases. In germline, CDR1 is SEHNR, CDR2 FQNEAQ (reference sequence). V shed 1 base and J 3 bases; nucleotides not matched to a gene: 4. This CDR3 has 16 amino acids. CDR3 bases: TGTGCCAGCAGCTTAGAGGTAGCGGGGGACTACAATGAGCAGTTCTTC. Translating gives CASSLEVAGDYNEQFF.

This clonotype was recorded many times. This chain connects TRBV20-1 to TRBJ1-4; TRBD1 aligns across 8 bases. Germline lookup yields CDR1 DFQATT and CDR2 SNEGSKA (reference sequence). This CDR3 spans 18 amino acids. V lost 6 bases, J lost 4 bases, and 19 bases stayed unmatched. CDR3 DNA: TGCAGTGCGCCGATAGCGGGGACAGGTCCCCGGGGTAATGAAAAACTGTTTTTT. The encoded protein is CSAPIAGTGPRGNEKLFF.

The chain has TRBV19 and TRBJ2-5; possibly TRBD2 for D (6 bases). V was clipped by 6 bases and J by 2 bases, with 16 bases between them. Germline CDR1 and CDR2: LNHDA and SQIVND (reference sequence). CDR3 length: 15 residues. CDR3: CASSTGGGGQETQYF. CDR3 coding DNA: TGTGCCAGTAGCACCGGTGGTGGGGGGCAAGAGACCCAGTACTTC. The full variable domain, rest sourced from reference TRBV19 and TRBJ2-5, is DGGITQSPKYLFRKEGQNVTLSCEQNLNHDAMYWYRQDPGQGLRLIYYSQIVNDFQKGDIAEGYSVSREKKESFPLTVTSAQKNPTAFYLCASSTGGGGQETQYFGPGTRLLVL.

This chain links TRBV2 with TRBJ1-1; D is unclear. CDR1 is SNHLY, CDR2 FYNNEI, per germline. The CDR3 covers 15 residues. Trimming stripped 7 bases from V and 1 base from J, with 16 bases between. CDR3 coding DNA: TGTGCCAGCAAGCCCGGAACGGCGAGGAACACTGAAGCTTTCTTT. Translated, it gives CASKPGTARNTEAFF.

V is TRBV6-5 and J is TRBJ2-7; D possibly matches TRBD1 or TRBD2 (5 bases each). The CDR3 contains 14 residues. Germline lookup yields CDR1 MNHEY and CDR2 SVGAGI. With 6 bases removed from V and 0 bases from J, the gap between germline ends came to 12 bases. Written as DNA, the CDR3 is TGTGCCAGCAGCTGGGACCCAAGCTCCTACGAGCAGTACTTC. Protein product: CASSWDPSSYEQYF.

The chain couples TRBV29-1 to TRBJ2-4; 9 bases align to TRBD1. Looked up from germline, CDR1 is SQVTM and CDR2 is ANQGSEA. The length of the CDR3 is 12 residues. Germline trimming cut 6 bases from V and 5 bases from J; bases unmatched to any gene: 2. The CDR3 sequence: CSVDRGENIQYF. DNA of the CDR3: TGCAGCGTGGACAGGGGAGAAAACATTCAGTACTTC.

The rearrangement uses TRBV10-3 and TRBJ2-3; 7 bases match TRBD2. Germline V gene data show CDR1 as ENHRY and CDR2 as SYGVKD. This CDR3 has 14 amino acids. Trimming cost V 8 bases and J 2 bases; bases outside gene matches: 7. The CDR3 DNA reads TGTGCCATCGGGGGGGGACTTATCACAGATACGCAGTATTTT. It translates to CAIGGGLITDTQYF.

This clonotype turned up a few times. The chain recombines TRBV6-5 with TRBJ2-7; D tentatively reads TRBD1 or TRBD2 (5 bases each). This CDR3 has 13 amino acids. Germline loops: CDR1 MNHEY, CDR2 SVGAGI. V lost 2 bases, J lost 6 bases, and 11 bases lay in between. Here the CDR3 DNA reads TGTGCCAGCAGTTACGGTCAGGGACGCGAGCAGTACTTC. Protein sequence: CASSYGQGREQYF.

This chain uses TRBV7-2 with TRBJ2-5; 11 bases are shared with TRBD1. The CDR3 has 16 amino acids. Germline trimming cut 3 bases from V and 4 bases from J; bases unmatched to any gene: 7. Germline V lookup: CDR1 SGHTA, CDR2 FQGNSA. CDR3 nucleotides: TGTGCCAGCAGCTTCATTGGACAGGGGGCACGAGAGACCCAGTACTTC. This sequence encodes CASSFIGQGARETQYF.